The present T cell receptor beta chain was sequenced within a study of Ad26.COV2.S vaccination and SARS-CoV-2 variants. Points from the study as a whole: With respect to non-spike TCR breadth, vaccine and placebo recipients were similar.

This table comes from immunoSEQ multiplex PCR, and its TCRdb copy is limited to in-frame clones, with some not included. The sample shows about 680,000 clones, roughly 90% of them seen only once. The CDR3 totals 13 residues. Looked up from germline, CDR1 is MNHNY and CDR2 is SVGAGI (reference sequence). Trimming left V 5 bases short and J 10 bases short, with 15 bases between. This clone was picked up a small number of times. Its antigen is unknown. Specified treatment: about 20 received Ad26.COV2.S at low or high dose, single or two shots; about five received placebo; per-sample allocation not given. It was on day 63 after the first vaccine or placebo injection that samples were taken.

The TCR sequence derives from a person between 18 and 60 years old who received the Ad26.COV2.S COVID-19 vaccine or a placebo. Sequences were derived from peripheral blood, sampled in a trial of Ad26.COV2.S vaccine versus placebo. The chain combines TRBV6-6 with TRBJ1-5; no firm D call. CDR3 residues: CASSAEPTGPQHF. The CDR3 DNA is TGTGCCAGCAGTGCCGAGCCTACTGGCCCCCAGCATTTT.